One T cell receptor (beta chain) is described in this entry. This specimen belongs to a study of control samples from healthy donors and cancer patients. Trimming took 4 bases from V and 8 from J; bases not matched to a gene: 14. This CDR3 is built from 15 residues. Germline lookup yields CDR1 GTSNPN and CDR2 SVGIG (reference sequence). Sequenced by immunoSEQ multiplex PCR; TCRdb stores in-frame clones only, minus some. The profile shows tens of thousands of clones, about 95% of them singletons. This receptor was taken from a woman aged 25 to 39 in good health. The specimen was blood. The V call is TRBV30, the J call TRBJ1-2; the match to TRBD1 covers 9 bases. The CDR3 bases are TGTGCCTGGAAATCAGGGACAGGGACTCTCGGGGGCTACACCTTC. Protein product: CAWKSGTGTLGGYTF. Full variable domain (missing parts from reference TRBV30 and TRBJ1-2): SQTIHQWPATLVQPVGSPLSLECTVEGTSNPNLYWYRQAAGRGLQLLFYSVGIGQISSEVPQNLSASRPQDRQFILSSKKLLLSDSGFYLCAWKSGTGTLGGYTFGSGTRLTVV.